The TCR beta chain under discussion was sequenced for a study of T cells expressing NK-cell markers (dated by TCRdb to 2019 to 2021). For context, the study as a whole: About 8 donors provided sorted CD3+CD56+NKG2C+, CD3+CD56+NKG2C- and CD3+CD56-NKG2C+ T-cell subsets, whose TCR beta-chain repertoires were profiled. Randomly selected healthy volunteers, three men and five women, were used as the eight sequenced donors. The libraries were sequenced on Illumina HiSeq 2000/2500, MiSeq or NextSeq, producing 2 x 150 bp reads. Among the eight sequenced donors, only one was HCMV-seronegative, while the other seven were HCMV-seropositive. Overall results and qualifications from the work: Those dominant clonotypes were again the most abundant among CD3+CD56-NKG2C+ cells in several donors, at roughly 28.3-60.1%. It remained unclear whether the expanded NKG2C-expressing T cell clones were specific for HCMV antigens. In five to seven donors, the dominant CD3+CD56+NKG2C+ clonotypes were among the top 10 CD8+ clonotypes and accounted for roughly 1.0-7.5% of CD8+ T cells.

Regarding this clonotype: Its specific antigen is unknown.

Data came from an Illumina HiSeq 2000. The TCR beta cDNA libraries were made using 5'RACE template switching, a step that added both a universal primer site and unique molecular identifiers. cDNA synthesis was primed from the TCR beta constant segment, followed by two successive PCR amplification steps. Processing in the source paper ran as follows. MIGEC was used to demultiplex reads and group the reads by UMI, and MiTCR was used to assemble and quantify clonotypes. Only TCR cDNA sequences supported by at least two reads were kept to exclude erroneous sequences. Downstream repertoire analysis used the tcR package, and clonotypes were matched across fractions by CDR3 nucleotide sequence plus V segment. VDJmatch was used to annotate antigen specificity against VDJdb, with one amino acid substitution allowed in CDR3. TCRdb reprocessed the public reads and reports one entry per CDR3 protein sequence, without DNA. The V and J calls were not made by the authors but by TCRdb's processing. For this sample, the table gives more than 400,000 distinct CDR3 sequences. The ten biggest clones cover roughly 8% of the sample.

HCMV-specific IgG was detected in serum with a commercial ELISA kit to determine HCMV serostatus. Peripheral blood mononuclear cells were isolated from blood by Ficoll density gradient centrifugation. This sequence was found in a woman aged 18 to 75 in good health. Sequenced sample: blood T cells: a sorted CD56 or NKG2C T cell subset, CD4+ or CD8+ T cells, or bulk PBMC T cells (not recorded which).

The CDR3 protein: CASSARVPYQETQYF. In this chain, TRBV10-2 is recombined with TRBJ2-5; absent DNA, TCRdb's TRBD1 call cannot be checked. According to the germline V gene, CDR1 reads WSHSY and CDR2 reads SAAADI. From the cysteine through the phenylalanine, the CDR3 covers 15 amino acids. No DNA has been recorded.